The 28 T cell receptor beta chains presented below share a single source sample, sequenced in a study of blood T cell repertoires in COVID-19. Sequencing used immunoSEQ multiplex PCR; TCRdb keeps in-frame clones, though not all of them. The sample has approximately 96,000 clones, approximately 90% seen once; the top ten hold around 4.2%. What was sequenced was peripheral blood. Every receptor here comes from a human donor with COVID-19, enrolled during active disease. The donor label of this sample is uncertain.

The chain recombines TRBV7-8 with TRBJ2-7; the match to TRBD2 covers 9 bases. The CDR3 runs to 15 residues. V lost 8 bases and J lost 1; bases outside the gene matches: 9. The germline gives CDR1 SGHVS, CDR2 FQNEAQ. Written as DNA, the CDR3 is TGTGCCAGCCGGAACTGGGCGGGAGGGTCCTACGAGCAGTACTTC. This codes for CASRNWAGGSYEQYF.

There are a few counts of this clone. The genes are TRBV9 and TRBJ2-7, with 7 bases identical to TRBD1. The CDR3 extends over 17 amino acids. V dropped 5 bases and J dropped 4; count of bases not matched to a gene: 18. Germline-derived CDR1 and CDR2 are SGDLS and YYNGEE. The CDR3 coding sequence is TGTGCCAGCAGTCAACTTCCTTCCGACAGGGCGAGGTACGAGCAGTACTTC. Residues: CASSQLPSDRARYEQYF.

The chain is built from TRBV10-3 and TRBJ2-1, with 11 bases matching TRBD1. CDR3 length: 14 residues. V trimming: 9 bases; J trimming: 3 bases; junction bases outside the gene matches: 4. The germline gives CDR1 ENHRY, CDR2 SYGVKD. CDR3 sequence reads: CAIGQGANYNEQFF. In nucleotides, the CDR3 is TGTGCCATTGGACAGGGGGCAAACTACAATGAGCAGTTCTTC.

This sequence joins TRBV6-5 and TRBJ1-1; TRBD1 matches 9 bases. From germline, CDR1 is MNHEY and CDR2 SVGAGI. The CDR3 is made up of 13 amino acids. With V trimmed by 7 bases and J by 1 base, 1 base remained unmatched. Written as DNA, the CDR3 is TGTGCCAGCACGGGACAGGGGAACACTGAAGCTTTCTTT. Translated: CASTGQGNTEAFF.

The chain uses TRBV30 and TRBJ1-1; D ambiguous. V lost 1 base, J lost 10 bases, and 10 bases lay in between. Germline lookup yields CDR1 GTSNPN and CDR2 SVGIG (reference sequence). This CDR3 is 11 amino acids long. The CDR3 protein is CAWSGFSGAFF. CDR3 nucleotide sequence: TGTGCCTGGAGTGGTTTCAGTGGAGCTTTCTTT. Looking up the rest from reference TRBV30 and TRBJ1-1 gives the full variable domain: SQTIHQWPATLVQPVGSPLSLECTVEGTSNPNLYWYRQAAGRGLQLLFYSVGIGQISSEVPQNLSASRPQDRQFILSSKKLLLSDSGFYLCAWSGFSGAFFGQGTRLTVV.

V gene TRBV30 combines with J gene TRBJ2-3, with TRBD1 identical over 8 bases. With V trimmed by 1 base and J by 1 base, 4 bases remained unmatched. CDR1 is GTSNPN and CDR2 is SVGIG in the germline V gene (reference sequence). The CDR3 loop spans 15 amino acids. CDR3 loop: CAWSGGRGRTDTQYF. CDR3 in DNA: TGTGCCTGGAGTGGCGGCAGGGGGCGCACAGATACGCAGTATTTT.

This rearrangement joins TRBV7-3 to TRBJ1-1; 7 nucleotides agree with TRBD1. Germline V CDR1 and CDR2: SGHTA, FQGTGA. The J segment lost 4 bases and the V segment lost 3 bases, leaving 2 bases of the junction unmatched. The length of the CDR3 is 13 residues. CDR3 sequence reads: CASSLQGGTEAFF. In DNA, the CDR3 is TGTGCCAGCAGCTTGCAGGGGGGCACTGAAGCTTTCTTT.

Here the CDR3 reads CAKTQPQESSGYTF. Here the CDR3 DNA reads TGTGCCAAAACACAACCCCAGGAATCAAGCGGCTACACCTTC. The chain employs TRBV2 and TRBJ1-2; D unresolved. Germline loops: CDR1 SNHLY, CDR2 FYNNEI. The CDR3 totals 14 residues. V was clipped by 10 bases and J by 8 bases, with 23 bases between them.

The chain combines TRBV9 with TRBJ2-2; 8 bases match TRBD2. The CDR3 covers 18 residues. J was trimmed by 2 bases and V by 3 bases; bases with no gene match: 12. Germline CDR1 reads SGDLS; CDR2 reads YYNGEE. This CDR3 is CASSADLLTSGNTGELFF. The CDR3 DNA is TGTGCCAGCAGCGCAGACCTACTTACTAGCGGTAACACCGGGGAGCTGTTTTTT.

V usage is TRBV6-1 and J usage is TRBJ1-4; D is unclear. CDR3 length equals 15 residues. V was cut by 0 bases and J by 5 bases, with 10 bases left in between. The germline CDR1 and CDR2 sequences are MNHNS and SASEGT. CDR3 region: CASSEAGRQNEKLFF. The DNA for the CDR3 is TGTGCCAGCAGTGAAGCGGGCAGACAAAATGAAAAACTGTTTTTT.

V and J are TRBV7-7 and TRBJ1-1, with D perhaps TRBD1 (6 bases). V lost 5 bases and J lost 0, with 7 bases in between. The CDR3 is 13 amino acids. Germline V gene data show CDR1 as SSHAT and CDR2 as FNYEAQ (reference sequence). The DNA for the CDR3 is TGTGCCAGCAGCCGGGACATGAACACTGAAGCTTTCTTT. Translated, it gives CASSRDMNTEAFF.

This rearrangement joins TRBV19 to TRBJ2-3, with D maybe TRBD2 (5 bases). The CDR3 length is 16 residues. Looked up from germline, CDR1 is LNHDA and CDR2 is SQIVND (reference sequence). The V end was cut by 9 bases, the J end by 0 bases, with 19 bases between. Here the CDR3 reads CASRRSSLTSTDTQYF. The CDR3 DNA is TGTGCCAGCCGACGATCTAGCCTAACGAGCACAGATACGCAGTATTTT.

The chain uses TRBV11-1 and TRBJ2-3; D may be TRBD1 (5 bases). The V end lost 5 bases, the J end lost 1 base, and 7 bases lay between the germline ends. Germline V gene sequence: CDR1 SGHAT, CDR2 FQDESV (reference sequence). This CDR3 contains 13 residues. The CDR3 reads CASSDSGTDTQYF. The CDR3 DNA reads as TGTGCCAGCAGCGACAGTGGCACAGATACGCAGTATTTT.

The gene calls are TRBV12-3 or TRBV12-4 and TRBJ1-2; D remains ambiguous. The V end was cut by 5 bases, the J end by 1 base, with 8 bases between. The CDR3 has 13 amino acids. CDR3 sequence: CASSPENNYGYTF. CDR3 in DNA: TGTGCCAGCAGTCCAGAAAATAACTATGGCTACACCTTC.

The chain recombines TRBV5-1 with TRBJ2-1; 8 positions agree with TRBD1. J was trimmed by 8 bases and V by 5 bases; bases with no gene match: 9. Germline V gives CDR1 SGHRS, CDR2 YFSETQ. The CDR3 extends over 14 amino acids. CDR3 loop: CASSIQGGTDEQFF. The CDR3 nucleotides are TGCGCCAGCAGTATACAGGGGGGCACCGATGAGCAGTTCTTC.

The genes are TRBV10-2 and TRBJ1-5; D is perhaps TRBD1 (5 bases). Germline lookup yields CDR1 WSHSY and CDR2 SAAADI. The germline V and J ends were trimmed by 6 bases and 1 base, with 13 bases remaining between them. CDR3 length equals 15 residues. The CDR3 DNA sequence: TGCGCCAGCAGATCAGGGATCCTGAGCAATCAGCCCCAGCATTTT. This encodes CASRSGILSNQPQHF.

This chain links TRBV4-1 with TRBJ2-3; TRBD2 might be the D (6 bases). Germline loops: CDR1 MGHRA, CDR2 YSYEKL. V lost 4 bases to trimming and J lost 2 bases, with 16 bases between them. The CDR3 is 16 residues long. The CDR3 loop is CASSLPSGRYTDTQYF. The CDR3 DNA sequence: TGCGCCAGCAGCCTCCCGTCGGGGAGGTACACAGATACGCAGTATTTT.

V is TRBV5-1 and J is TRBJ2-1; D gene ambiguous. V was trimmed by 0 bases and J by 0 bases, leaving 10 bases between them. The CDR3 has 16 amino acids. Per germline, CDR1 SGHRS and CDR2 YFSETQ. The CDR3 coding sequence is TGCGCCAGCAGCTTGGGGCCCCAAAGCTCCTACAATGAGCAGTTCTTC. Translation: CASSLGPQSSYNEQFF.

The chain is built from TRBV7-6 and TRBJ2-1; 7 positions match TRBD1. With 1 base clipped from V and 5 bases from J, the junction kept 5 bases outside the gene matches. The CDR3 contains 15 residues. Germline V gene lookup returns CDR1 SGHVS and CDR2 FNYEAQ. The DNA for the CDR3 is TGTGCCAGCAGCTTAGAGGGGGACAGCCACAATGAGCAGTTCTTC. Its protein is CASSLEGDSHNEQFF.

The chain joins TRBV6-5 to TRBJ1-3, with D perhaps matching TRBD1 (6 bases). Trimming pared 0 bases from V and 0 bases from J, leaving 9 bases between. Germline V CDR1 and CDR2: MNHEY, SVGAGI. The CDR3 consists of 16 residues. For the CDR3, the DNA is TGTGCCAGCAGTTACTCCCAGGGGAGCTCTGGAAACACCATATATTTT. Its translation is CASSYSQGSSGNTIYF.

This clone was detected once. The chain is built from TRBV7-2 and TRBJ1-3, with 7 bases matching TRBD1. The CDR3 is 14 residues long. V shed 6 bases, J shed 5 bases, and the junction held 7 bases outside the gene matches. Germline V gene sequence: CDR1 SGHTA, CDR2 FQGNSA. Here the CDR3 reads CASSLDRDRNTIYF. The CDR3 bases are TGTGCCAGCAGTCTCGACAGGGACAGAAACACCATATATTTT.

The chain combines TRBV4-1 with TRBJ1-2; the match to TRBD1 covers 9 bases. Germline CDR1 is MGHRA and CDR2 is YSYEKL. J lost 6 bases, V lost 0 bases, and 8 bases had no gene match. The CDR3 consists of 16 residues. CDR3 DNA sequence: TGCGCCAGCAGCCAAGATCGGGGGGACAGGGAGGATGGCTACACCTTC. Translated, it gives CASSQDRGDREDGYTF.

The V and J genes are TRBV5-4 and TRBJ1-2; no firm D call. The CDR3 runs 13 residues. V gave up 0 bases and J gave up 6 bases, with 9 bases separating them. CDR1 SGHNT and CDR2 YYREEE come from the germline V gene (reference sequence). This CDR3 is CASSLAREHGYTF. The CDR3 bases are TGTGCCAGCAGCTTGGCGCGGGAGCATGGCTACACCTTC.

The rearrangement joins TRBV7-3 to TRBJ2-7; 7 nucleotides line up with TRBD1. The V gene end was trimmed by 5 bases and the J gene end by 6 bases; junction bases not matched to a gene: 16. CDR1 and CDR2 from the germline V gene are SGHTA and FQGTGA. The CDR3 has 16 residues. As DNA, the CDR3 is TGTGCCAGCAGCCCGTCCGGACAGGTGGAGGTGGGCGAGCAGTACTTC. This gives the protein CASSPSGQVEVGEQYF.

This chain links TRBV7-3 with TRBJ1-1, with 11 bases that match TRBD1. The CDR3 is 19 amino acids. The ends lost 1 base at V and 5 bases at J; junction bases unmatched: 15. Germline CDR1 and CDR2: SGHTA and FQGTGA. The CDR3 reads CASSLKPILDRGLETEAFF. CDR3 nucleotides: TGTGCCAGCAGCTTAAAACCGATCTTGGACAGGGGGCTAGAGACTGAAGCTTTCTTT.

V gene TRBV3-1 (or the pseudogene TRBV3-2) combines with J gene TRBJ2-4; 10 bases fit TRBD2. Germline V CDR1 and CDR2: LGHDT, YNNKEL (reference sequence). With 0 bases clipped from V and 7 bases from J, the junction kept 9 bases outside the gene matches. This CDR3 comprises 17 residues. CDR3 nucleotide sequence: TGTGCCAGCAGCCAAGATCTAGCGGGAGACTTGAATAACATTCAGTACTTC. Protein product: CASSQDLAGDLNNIQYF.

The genes are TRBV28 and TRBJ1-5, with 11 bases lining up with TRBD1. The CDR3 loop spans 15 amino acids. From germline, CDR1 is MDHEN and CDR2 SYDVKM. The J segment lost 5 bases and the V segment lost 5 bases, leaving 5 bases of the junction unmatched. In nucleotides, the CDR3 is TGTGCCAGCAGTGTTCCGGGACAGGGGGATCAGCCCCAGCATTTT. Protein: CASSVPGQGDQPQHF.

This rearrangement joins TRBV5-8 to TRBJ2-3, with D unclear. Germline CDR1 is SGHTS and CDR2 is YDEGEE. The germline V and J ends were trimmed by 4 bases and 1 base, with 4 bases remaining between them. The CDR3 sequence is 12 residues long. CDR3 residues: CASSHRTDTQYF. The CDR3, as DNA: TGTGCCAGCAGCCATCGCACAGATACGCAGTATTTT.